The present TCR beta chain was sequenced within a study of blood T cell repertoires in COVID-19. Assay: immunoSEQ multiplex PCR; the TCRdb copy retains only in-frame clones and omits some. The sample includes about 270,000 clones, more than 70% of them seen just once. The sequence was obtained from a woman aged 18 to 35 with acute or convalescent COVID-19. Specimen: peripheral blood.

CDR3 bases: TGTGCCATCCAAACAGGGGGCGATGACGAAAAACTGTTTTTT. Translated: CAIQTGGDDEKLFF. The chain uses TRBV2 and TRBJ1-4; the match to TRBD1 covers 9 bases. V gave up 10 bases and J gave up 8 bases; unmatched junction bases: 11. Germline CDR1 SNHLY, CDR2 FYNNEI. CDR3 length: 14 amino acids.